The sequence of this T cell receptor (beta chain) was determined in a study of blood T cell repertoires in COVID-19. Study as a whole: PBMCs, B-cell-depleted T cells, or T cells were the source of the cDNA or gDNA that made up the material.

In the authors' workflow: The authors estimated nucleated cell counts from reference gene primer amplification. The method was immunoSEQ multiplex PCR; TCRdb's version includes in-frame clones alone and lacks a portion of them. For V, J and clone size, that table is used; D and trimming come from the DNA. The sample carries tens of thousands of clones, 86% recorded once. The CDR3 is 12 amino acids. V lost 4 bases and J 3 bases, leaving 10 bases between the germline ends. Germline CDR1 reads SQVTM; CDR2 reads ANQGSEA. Input material: peripheral blood. This chain links TRBV29-1 with TRBJ2-7; D call uncertain. The receptor was derived from a man aged 25 to 40 with acute or convalescent COVID-19. CDR3 coding DNA: TGCAGCGTTGTTGGCGGCGGCTACGAGCAGTACTTC. This gives the protein CSVVGGGYEQYF.